The rows below give T cell receptor beta chains drawn from one sample of a study of beta chain features in type 1 diabetes. Clones were sequenced by immunoSEQ multiplex PCR, and TCRdb holds only the in-frame ones, with some missing. Among about 340,000 clones listed, 8% were seen once. Sequencing used central memory CD4+ T cells from blood. These receptors were collected from a woman aged 18-30 years in good health. Both conserved end residues are part of each CDR3. D genes are given only for firm matches.

j_call,v_call,d_call,cdr3_length,cdr3_aa
TRBJ2-7,TRBV4-2,-,14,CASSQDSGAGEQYF
TRBJ2-5,TRBV5-4,TRBD2,16,CASSPGLAGFEETQYF
TRBJ2-2,TRBV9,-,15,CASSVGSRTAGELFF
TRBJ1-2,TRBV6-5,TRBD1,15,CASSRRQGGNYGYTF
TRBJ2-7,TRBV5-1,TRBD2,13,CASNVGGSYEQYF
TRBJ2-3,TRBV19,TRBD2,15,CASGQTRGGSDTQYF
TRBJ2-3,TRBV11-3,TRBD1,17,CASSSQRPGTGADTQYF
TRBJ2-1,TRBV13,TRBD2,14,CASSSLAGYNEQFF
TRBJ2-7,TRBV5-1,TRBD1,14,CASSNPTGGSEQYF
TRBJ2-6,TRBV7-3,-,17,CASSYRPPSSGANVLTF
TRBJ2-7,TRBV19,TRBD2,15,CASSITGRAGNEQYF
TRBJ2-5,TRBV4-2,TRBD2,19,CASSRKPGLAGGTQETQYF
TRBJ2-1,TRBV14,-,15,CASRPDGSSYNEQFF
TRBJ2-1,TRBV27,-,13,CASSLSRQTEQFF
TRBJ2-7,TRBV5-1,-,13,CASRLGFGAEQYF
TRBJ1-5,TRBV19,-,12,CASNGRLEPQHF
TRBJ2-1,TRBV7-2,-,11,CASTLLGEQFF
TRBJ1-1,TRBV15,-,15,CATSRDMTGGTEAFF
TRBJ2-1,TRBV4-3,-,16,CASSQGSGTEYNEQFF
TRBJ2-5,TRBV7-2,TRBD2,14,CASSLAGGWETQYF
TRBJ2-3,TRBV27,-,13,CASSRHGEDTQYF
TRBJ2-1,TRBV4-2,TRBD2,17,CASNTGLAGSSYNEQFF
TRBJ2-2,TRBV11-1,TRBD2,16,CASSLAGGSTTGELFF
TRBJ2-2,TRBV29-1,TRBD2,14,CSVSSGRATGELFF
TRBJ1-5,TRBV5-6,-,12,CASSLAGLPQHF
TRBJ2-5,TRBV28,TRBD1,17,CASSPSGTGAPIEAQYF
TRBJ2-5,TRBV9,TRBD2,14,CASGREGRRETQYF
TRBJ2-1,TRBV9,TRBD2,15,CASSPGTSGYNEQFF
TRBJ1-1,TRBV6-6,-,13,CASSLEPGTEAFF
TRBJ2-7,TRBV5-1,-,14,CASSQGDYRYEQYF
TRBJ1-2,TRBV9,-,16,CASSVPLTGINYGYTF
TRBJ2-2,TRBV5-1,-,16,CASSLLNSENTGELFF
TRBJ2-5,TRBV11-1,TRBD1,14,CASSPRQGQETQYF
TRBJ2-3,TRBV10-3,-,15,CAISVQRKFTDTQYF
TRBJ2-2,TRBV7-7,TRBD2,16,CASSPGTSGMSGELFF
TRBJ2-7,TRBV6-1,-,13,CASSDAMYREQYF
-,TRBV2,TRBD2,15,CASTLIPGGAYEQYF
TRBJ2-2,TRBV27,-,14,CASSLSRATGELFF
TRBJ2-3,TRBV11-2,-,14,CASSLPDRSDTQYF
TRBJ2-1,TRBV29-1,-,14,CSVEALVFYNEQFF
TRBJ1-1,TRBV21-1,-,15,CASSNLNRGDTEAFF
TRBJ2-7,TRBV4-2,TRBD2,16,CASSQPTSGNPNEQYF
TRBJ2-5,TRBV5-8,-,15,CASSLLSGYQETQYF
TRBJ2-1,TRBV29-1,TRBD2,14,CSVPPSGSNYEQFF
TRBJ2-5,TRBV4-2,TRBD2,16,CASSQDWTSPGWTQYF
TRBJ2-1,TRBV29-1,TRBD2,14,CSVGVSEGGPPQFF
TRBJ2-7,TRBV5-1,-,15,CASSLHGSGALEQYF